Listed below are T cell receptor beta chains from one sample, sequenced in a study of CXCR3-negative and CXCR3-positive naive CD8 T cells. No DNA is given; TCRdb re-called the 5' RACE reads and lists each CDR3 protein once. The sample holds more than 75,000 distinct CDR3 sequences. Material for sequencing was naive CXCR3+ CD8+ T cells from blood. Receptors were obtained from a human donor in good health. Some clones in this sample may be carry-over from other donors' samples. Both conserved end residues are part of each CDR3.

v_gene: TRBV11-3
j_gene: TRBJ1-2
CDR3aa: CASSPGQGAPDTF

v_gene: TRBV28
j_gene: TRBJ1-1
CDR3aa: CASSLSENTEAFF

v_gene: TRBV3-1
j_gene: TRBJ1-4
CDR3aa: CASSQDGVGAGPDEKLFF

v_gene: TRBV10-3
j_gene: TRBJ2-2
CDR3aa: CAISGGETGELFF

v_gene: TRBV15
j_gene: TRBJ2-7
CDR3aa: CATSTGRHSYEQYF

v_gene: TRBV7-9
j_gene: TRBJ2-5
CDR3aa: CASHRDLGKEETQYF

v_gene: TRBV27
j_gene: TRBJ2-4
CDR3aa: CASSFSGGRKNIQYF

v_gene: TRBV29-1
j_gene: TRBJ1-1
CDR3aa: CSAAPRPALEAFF

v_gene: TRBV28
j_gene: TRBJ2-2
CDR3aa: CASSLPGGLTGELFF

v_gene: TRBV5-4
j_gene: TRBJ2-2
CDR3aa: CASSLQSGTGLISGELFF

v_gene: TRBV7-9
j_gene: TRBJ1-1
CDR3aa: CASSLVVTEAFF

v_gene: TRBV12-3/TRBV12-4
j_gene: TRBJ1-4
CDR3aa: CASSRGREEKLFF

v_gene: TRBV6-5
j_gene: TRBJ1-3
CDR3aa: CASSFTLAGSAGNTIYF

v_gene: TRBV6-5
j_gene: TRBJ2-2
CDR3aa: CASSTHDRALELFF

v_gene: TRBV4-1
j_gene: TRBJ1-5
CDR3aa: CASSQGDTYSNQPQHF

v_gene: TRBV7-6
j_gene: TRBJ2-7
CDR3aa: CASSARGGEGPYEQYF

v_gene: TRBV5-6
j_gene: TRBJ2-2
CDR3aa: CASSLADTGELFF

v_gene: TRBV27
j_gene: TRBJ1-1
CDR3aa: CASSSRVGTEAFF

v_gene: TRBV2
j_gene: TRBJ2-5
CDR3aa: CASSLLWAGQETQYF

v_gene: TRBV2
j_gene: TRBJ2-2
CDR3aa: CASASGQVNTGELFF

v_gene: TRBV21-1
j_gene: TRBJ2-7
CDR3aa: CASSNLLAAYEQYF

v_gene: TRBV6-1
j_gene: TRBJ1-6
CDR3aa: CASSELEGGSPLHF

v_gene: TRBV30
j_gene: TRBJ2-7
CDR3aa: CAWTRGGLPGEQYF

v_gene: TRBV4-3
j_gene: TRBJ2-7
CDR3aa: CASSHQYGDGHYEQYF

v_gene: TRBV18
j_gene: TRBJ2-7
CDR3aa: CASSPGRPDYEQYF

v_gene: TRBV5-5
j_gene: TRBJ2-1
CDR3aa: CASSEGTSDEQFF

v_gene: TRBV7-2
j_gene: TRBJ2-1
CDR3aa: CASSFSYSSGHRGEQFF

v_gene: TRBV29-1
j_gene: TRBJ2-7
CDR3aa: CSVDANGPKEQYF

v_gene: TRBV5-6
j_gene: TRBJ2-7
CDR3aa: CASSFWAVMRGPPYEQYF

v_gene: TRBV13
j_gene: TRBJ2-1
CDR3aa: CASSSLGDTYNEQFF

v_gene: TRBV20-1
j_gene: TRBJ2-7
CDR3aa: CSARDISRDSYEQYF

v_gene: TRBV29-1
j_gene: TRBJ2-5
CDR3aa: CSVEDVDGETQYF

v_gene: TRBV6-6
j_gene: TRBJ1-2
CDR3aa: CASSYLKAGAGNYGYTF

v_gene: TRBV6-2/TRBV6-3
j_gene: TRBJ2-5
CDR3aa: CASSTQGSETQYF

v_gene: TRBV5-1
j_gene: TRBJ2-3
CDR3aa: CASSPVGPTRRRADTQYF

v_gene: TRBV7-9
j_gene: TRBJ2-7
CDR3aa: CASSSPGTGVLYEQYF

v_gene: TRBV6-5
j_gene: TRBJ2-6
CDR3aa: CASSYGSSGANVLTF

v_gene: TRBV5-1
j_gene: TRBJ2-7
CDR3aa: CASSPGDGEGYEQYF

v_gene: TRBV4-3
j_gene: TRBJ1-6
CDR3aa: CASSQDWGTVNSPLHF

v_gene: TRBV30
j_gene: TRBJ2-5
CDR3aa: CAWKLPGAETQYF

v_gene: TRBV21-1
j_gene: TRBJ2-2
CDR3aa: CASRGLAGNTGEPFF

v_gene: TRBV7-9
j_gene: TRBJ1-5
CDR3aa: CASSHPNQPQHF

v_gene: TRBV12-3/TRBV12-4
j_gene: TRBJ2-5
CDR3aa: CASSASGALLVETQYF

v_gene: TRBV29-1
j_gene: TRBJ2-7
CDR3aa: CSALRGGEQYF

v_gene: TRBV27
j_gene: TRBJ2-1
CDR3aa: CASSLIPGLAGQTYNEQFF

v_gene: TRBV5-1
j_gene: TRBJ1-2
CDR3aa: CASSLAIEGPHYGYTF

v_gene: TRBV28
j_gene: TRBJ1-3
CDR3aa: CATNRGGPGNTIYF

v_gene: TRBV20-1
j_gene: TRBJ1-2
CDR3aa: CSARAEGEWYGYTF

v_gene: TRBV5-1
j_gene: TRBJ2-7
CDR3aa: CASSLEQGTDEQYF

v_gene: TRBV29-1
j_gene: TRBJ1-1
CDR3aa: CSVVDGLAEAFF

v_gene: TRBV29-1
j_gene: TRBJ1-1
CDR3aa: CSVEGGGAEAFF

v_gene: TRBV14
j_gene: TRBJ1-1
CDR3aa: CASSQIRGEAFF

v_gene: TRBV6-6
j_gene: TRBJ2-1
CDR3aa: CASSLGLAINYNEQFF

v_gene: TRBV11-2
j_gene: TRBJ2-1
CDR3aa: CASSLGPSGKWNEQFF

v_gene: TRBV28
j_gene: TRBJ1-3
CDR3aa: CASSPTGNTIYF